The 5 T cell receptor beta chains in this list originate from one sample, sequenced in a study of CD8+CD57+ T cells in acquired aplastic anemia (dated by TCRdb to about 2018). Sequencing instrument: Illumina HiSeq 2000. TCR beta VDJ combination and CDR3 sequence profiling used genomic DNA as the template. The public reads were reanalyzed by TCRdb: fastp trimming at Q25, MiXCR alignment, in-frame beta chains only. Merged by CDR3 protein, the rows form single entries marked with the most common genes and DNA. For this sample the table gives tens of thousands of distinct CDR3 sequences, of which 75% to 85% were detected only once. Together, the top ten hold under 25% of the sample. The sequencing sample was made of sorted CD4+, CD8+, or CD8+CD57+ T cells (not recorded which) from PBMCs. These receptors came from a human donor in good health, serving as a control.

Worth noting for this clonotype: Without the conserved terminal phenylalanine or tryptophan, this CDR3 likely stems from a read error. This sequence joins TRBV3-1 and TRBJ1-3, with D unresolved. Trimming took 0 bases from V and 4 from J, leaving 10 bases between them. The CDR3 sequence is 15 residues long. The V gene's germline CDR1 is LGHDT and CDR2 YNNKEL (reference sequence). The CDR3 protein is CASSQDVTEGNTIYS. In nucleotides, the CDR3 is TGTGCCAGCAGCCAAGATGTGACTGAGGGAAACACCATATATTCT.

The rearrangement links TRBV25-1 to TRBJ1-1; D gene uncertain. The CDR3 contains 12 residues. CDR1 MGHDK and CDR2 SYGVNS come from the germline V gene. V dropped 5 bases and J dropped 8 bases, with 12 bases sitting between them. The CDR3 DNA reads TGTGCCAGCAGTCTAGGCAGAAAAGAAGCTTTCTTT. As protein: CASSLGRKEAFF. The full variable domain, rest sourced from reference TRBV25-1 and TRBJ1-1, is EADIYQTPRYLVIGTGKKITLECSQTMGHDKMYWYQQDPGMELHLIHYSYGVNSTEKGDLSSESTVSRIRTEHFPLTLESARPSHTSQYLCASSLGRKEAFFGQGTRLTVV.

The chain has TRBV29-1 and TRBJ2-1; weak D call: TRBD2 (5 bases). Gene TRBJ2-7 matches the end of the DNA better, so the J call may be wrong. The CDR3 sequence is 13 residues long. CDR1 is SQVTM, CDR2 ANQGSEA, per germline. The CDR3 protein is CSVEDRRGYEQYF. For the CDR3, the DNA is TGCAGCGTTGAAGATCGCCGGGGCTACGAGCAGTACTTC.

This chain uses TRBV20-1 with TRBJ2-7; D may be TRBD1 (6 bases). Germline-derived CDR1 and CDR2 are DFQATT and SNEGSKA (reference sequence). V dropped 2 bases and J dropped 2 bases, with 16 bases sitting between them. This CDR3 has 15 residues. The CDR3 reads CSARNDQDRTYEQYF. In DNA, the CDR3 is TGCAGTGCTAGAAATGACCAAGACAGGACCTACGAGCAGTACTTC.

This sequence joins TRBV10-2 and TRBJ1-5, with unresolved D. The CDR3 sequence is 16 residues long. Germline assignment: CDR1 WSHSY and CDR2 SAAADI. V was cut by 2 bases and J by 0 bases, with 11 bases left in between. CDR3 DNA sequence: TGCGCCAGCAGTGAGCAAGACTGGTATAGCAATCAGCCCCAGCATTTT. This encodes CASSEQDWYSNQPQHF.